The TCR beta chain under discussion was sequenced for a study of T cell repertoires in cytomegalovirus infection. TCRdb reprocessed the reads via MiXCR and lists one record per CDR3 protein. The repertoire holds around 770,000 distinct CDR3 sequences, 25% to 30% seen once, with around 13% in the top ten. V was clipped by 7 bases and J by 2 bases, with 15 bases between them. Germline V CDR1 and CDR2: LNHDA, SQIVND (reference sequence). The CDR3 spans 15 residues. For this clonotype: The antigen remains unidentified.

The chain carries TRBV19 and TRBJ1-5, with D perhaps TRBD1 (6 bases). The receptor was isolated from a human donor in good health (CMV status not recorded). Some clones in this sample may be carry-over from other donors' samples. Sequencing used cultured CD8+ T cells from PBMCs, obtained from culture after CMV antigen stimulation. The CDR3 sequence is CASTRRAGGNQPQHF. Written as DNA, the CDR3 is TGTGCCAGTACCAGGAGGGCAGGGGGCAATCAGCCCCAGCATTTT.